Each of the 29 T cell receptor beta chains below was sequenced from the same sample in a study of type 1 regulatory T cells. Antigens for these TCRs are unknown. MiXCR, run by TCRdb on the reads, gives a single entry per CDR3 protein. The sample holds some 6,200 distinct CDR3 sequences, around 29% seen once. The sample was cultured T cells, either the whole culture or a sorted T cell fraction (not recorded which). Subset in this sample: Tr1-enriched cell product generated in vitro against host alloantigens. Source of these receptors: a human donor in good health.

This clonotype is classed as medium-sized. The chain employs TRBV20-1 and TRBJ1-1, with D hard to call. The V gene lost 3 bases and the J gene lost 2 bases, with 13 bases spanning the gap. In germline, CDR1 is DFQATT, CDR2 SNEGSKA (reference sequence). The CDR3 is 14 amino acids. The CDR3 loop is CSASITVFNTEAFF. The CDR3 nucleotides are TGCAGTGCTAGTATAACAGTCTTTAACACTGAAGCTTTCTTT.

In its sample, this clonotype ranks as medium-sized. This chain links TRBV5-4 with TRBJ1-1, with TRBD1 matching 10 bases. The CDR3 has 17 amino acids. Trimming removed 4 bases from V and 6 bases from J; junction bases left unmatched: 15. Germline values: CDR1 SGHNT, CDR2 YYREEE (reference sequence). CDR3 amino acids: CASSVKRGQGTNAEAFF. In DNA form, the CDR3 reads TGTGCCAGCAGCGTGAAAAGGGGACAGGGGACCAACGCTGAAGCTTTCTTT.

By sample share, this clonotype is medium-sized. The chain has TRBV20-1 and TRBJ1-1, with a weak D call TRBD1 (5 bases). Trimming left V 2 bases short and J 1 base short, with 8 bases between. Germline V gives CDR1 DFQATT, CDR2 SNEGSKA (reference sequence). The CDR3 loop spans 13 amino acids. In nucleotides, the CDR3 is TGCAGTGCTAGAAGACAGACGAACACTGAAGCTTTCTTT. Translated: CSARRQTNTEAFF.

This clonotype was seen ten or more times. The chain has TRBV6-6 and TRBJ2-3, with TRBD1 matching over 8 bases. The germline gives CDR1 MNHNY, CDR2 SVGAGI (reference sequence). V lost 8 bases to trimming and J lost 14 bases; unmatched junction nucleotides: 9. The CDR3 contains 11 residues. The CDR3 coding sequence is TGTGCCAGCCGGGGGCAGGGGGCCAGGTATTTT. Protein sequence: CASRGQGARYF.

This clonotype is deemed medium-sized. V gene TRBV6-1 combines with J gene TRBJ1-1; no definite D call. The CDR3 is 14 residues long. Germline lookup yields CDR1 MNHNS and CDR2 SASEGT. The V and J ends lost 6 bases and 1 base respectively, with 12 bases between them. The DNA of the CDR3 is TGTGCCAGCAGCGGCACCAGAGCGAACACTGAAGCTTTCTTT. Its protein is CASSGTRANTEAFF.

The rearrangement joins TRBV28 to TRBJ2-7; D is perhaps TRBD1 or TRBD2 (5 bases each). This CDR3 spans 11 amino acids. Trimming removed 10 bases at V and 7 bases at J, with 14 bases between. The germline V gene has CDR1 MDHEN and CDR2 SYDVKM. The DNA of the CDR3 is TGTGCCACTAGAGGGACCCCTGAGCAGTACTTC. It is translated as CATRGTPEQYF.

This clonotype is termed medium-sized. The chain uses TRBV5-1 and TRBJ2-5; D gene ambiguous. The CDR3 spans 12 residues. V was cut by 4 bases and J by 1 base, with 5 bases left in between. Germline loops: CDR1 SGHRS, CDR2 YFSETQ. CDR3 loop: CASSRTQETQYF. DNA of the CDR3: TGCGCCAGCAGCCGAACCCAAGAGACCCAGTACTTC.

This clonotype is medium-sized by share. This chain connects TRBV20-1 to TRBJ1-2; a weak D match, TRBD1 (6 bases). Trimming took off 6 bases at V and 2 bases at J, with 13 bases between the two ends. CDR1 is DFQATT and CDR2 is SNEGSKA in the germline V gene (reference sequence). This CDR3 region has 13 residues. This CDR3 reads CSAIADRNYGYTF. The CDR3, as DNA: TGCAGTGCCATAGCCGACAGGAACTATGGCTACACCTTC.

This clonotype was counted at least ten times. The rearrangement joins TRBV20-1 to TRBJ1-6; 7 nucleotides align to TRBD1. CDR3 size: 15 residues. The trim removed 3 bases at V and 7 bases at J, leaving 9 bases unmatched. Germline assignment: CDR1 DFQATT and CDR2 SNEGSKA (reference sequence). CDR3 sequence (DNA): TGCAGTGCTAGGAGCTCGACAGGGCTGAATTCACCCCTCCACTTT. It specifies CSARSSTGLNSPLHF.

By share, this clonotype counts as medium-sized. The genes are TRBV12-3 or TRBV12-4 and TRBJ1-4; no definite D call. The V gene lost 7 bases and the J gene lost 5 bases, with 23 bases spanning the gap. The CDR3 extends over 17 amino acids. The CDR3 DNA follows: TGTGCCAGCACTCCCGGCCCTCAATCCGGACGAAATGAAAAACTGTTTTTT. Translating gives CASTPGPQSGRNEKLFF.

The table lists this clonotype with many counts. V usage is TRBV20-1 and J usage is TRBJ2-7; a weak D match, TRBD2 (5 bases). V was trimmed by 6 bases and J by 3 bases, leaving 15 bases between them. There are 13 residues in the CDR3. Per the germline V gene, CDR1 is DFQATT and CDR2 is SNEGSKA (reference sequence). The CDR3, as DNA: TGCAGTGCCGACCAGGCGAGCGGCTACGAGCAGTACTTC. As protein: CSADQASGYEQYF.

This clonotype rates as medium-sized. J is TRBJ2-1 and V is TRBV27; D uncertain. CDR1 is MNHEY, CDR2 SMNVEV, per germline (reference sequence). V was pared by 2 bases and J by 1 base, with 12 bases between. This CDR3 contains 16 residues. The CDR3 sequence is CASSLQTVTSYNEQFF. CDR3 DNA: TGTGCCAGCAGTTTACAAACGGTAACATCCTACAATGAGCAGTTCTTC.

The chain couples TRBV7-8 to TRBJ2-2; no clear D gene. The ends were cut back, 1 base at V and 0 bases at J, with 3 bases in the middle. This CDR3 spans 14 amino acids. Germline V CDR1 and CDR2: SGHVS, FQNEAQ. CDR3: CASSLDANTGELFF. The DNA of the CDR3 is TGTGCCAGCAGCTTAGACGCGAACACCGGGGAGCTGTTTTTT.

By sample share, this clonotype is medium-sized (0.01 to 0.1%). The chain uses TRBV7-2 and TRBJ1-1; possible D gene TRBD1, 5 bases. Germline lookup yields CDR1 SGHTA and CDR2 FQGNSA. V dropped 1 base and J dropped 7 bases, with 10 bases sitting between them. This CDR3 is 13 amino acids long. CDR3 in DNA: TGTGCCAGCAGCTTAGTAAGGGGAAATGAAGCTTTCTTT. Amino acids: CASSLVRGNEAFF. Full variable domain (rest looked up from reference TRBV7-2 and TRBJ1-1): GAGVSQSPSNKVTEKGKDVELRCDPISGHTALYWYRQSLGQGLEFLIYFQGNSAPDKSGLPSDRFSAERTGGSVSTLTIQRTQQEDSAVYLCASSLVRGNEAFFGQGTRLTVV.

This clonotype qualifies as medium-sized (0.01 to 0.1%). J is TRBJ2-7 and V is TRBV5-1, with D possibly matching TRBD1 (6 bases). The CDR3 covers 14 residues. CDR1 SGHRS and CDR2 YFSETQ come from the germline V gene. The germline V and J ends were trimmed by 4 bases and 4 bases, with 15 bases remaining between them. The CDR3 loop is CASSATDSAYEQYF. The CDR3 DNA sequence: TGCGCCAGCAGCGCCACGGACAGTGCGTACGAGCAGTACTTC.

This clonotype is labeled as medium-sized. V and J are TRBV6-6 and TRBJ1-2; D call uncertain. This CDR3 spans 13 amino acids. V lost 3 bases and J 8 bases, leaving 13 bases between the germline ends. CDR1 and CDR2 from the germline V gene are MNHNY and SVGAGI (reference sequence). CDR3 DNA: TGTGCCAGCAGTTATACGGGGAAGGGCGGCTACACCTTC. It yields the protein CASSYTGKGGYTF.

By its share, this clonotype is medium-sized (0.01 to 0.1%). The CDR3 coding sequence is TGTGCCAGCAGTTTAAGGCCCGAAGAGACCCAGTACTTC. It is translated as CASSLRPEETQYF. The chain joins TRBV28 to TRBJ2-5; no clear D gene. This CDR3 comprises 13 residues. The ends were cut back, 2 bases at V and 3 bases at J, with 7 bases in the middle. Germline V gives CDR1 MDHEN, CDR2 SYDVKM.

By share, this clonotype ranks as medium-sized. This sequence joins TRBV7-2 and TRBJ2-7; D might be TRBD1 (5 bases). The CDR3 is made up of 14 amino acids. V was pared by 3 bases and J by 6 bases, with 15 bases between. CDR1 SGHTA and CDR2 FQGNSA come from the germline V gene. CDR3 nucleotides: TGTGCCAGCAGCTTGGGCTATGACAGCTCCGAGCAGTACTTC. Its translation: CASSLGYDSSEQYF. Full variable domain (rest looked up from reference TRBV7-2 and TRBJ2-7): GAGVSQSPSNKVTEKGKDVELRCDPISGHTALYWYRQSLGQGLEFLIYFQGNSAPDKSGLPSDRFSAERTGGSVSTLTIQRTQQEDSAVYLCASSLGYDSSEQYFGPGTRLTVT.

A note on this clonotype: Given a much more abundant clone one base away, this may be a read error. The rearrangement uses TRBV27 and TRBJ2-1, with 7 positions matching TRBD2. The CDR3 has 15 residues. V lost 6 bases and J lost 6; bases outside the gene matches: 11. Germline CDR1 MNHEY, CDR2 SMNVEV (reference sequence). CDR3 sequence reads: CASRIGGSFVNEQFF. CDR3 nucleotide sequence: TGTGCCAGCAGAATTGGCGGGAGTTTTGTCAATGAGCAGTTCTTC.

The V and J genes are TRBV6-6 and TRBJ1-3; D is uncertain. CDR1 and CDR2 (germline): MNHNY, SVGAGI (reference sequence). The V and J ends lost 7 bases and 0 bases respectively, with 10 bases between them. The CDR3 loop spans 14 amino acids. The CDR3 reads CASTLPDSGNTIYF. CDR3 nucleotides: TGTGCCAGCACCCTCCCGGACTCTGGAAACACCATATATTTT.

This clonotype is classed as medium-sized. The V call is TRBV19, the J call TRBJ2-3, with 10 nucleotides matching TRBD1. Germline assignment: CDR1 LNHDA and CDR2 SQIVND (reference sequence). The CDR3 is made up of 17 amino acids. J lost 7 bases, V lost 4 bases, and 14 bases had no gene match. This CDR3 reads CASSKGTGERGTNTQYF. The CDR3 bases are TGTGCCAGTAGTAAGGGGACAGGGGAACGTGGAACGAATACGCAGTATTTT.

In this sample, this clonotype is medium-sized. The germline gene is not matched at one end of the junction; a read error may be the cause. The chain couples TRBV7-7 to TRBJ2-5; possible D gene TRBD1, 8 bases. CDR1 is SSHAT and CDR2 is FNYEAQ in the germline V gene (reference sequence). This CDR3 spans 14 amino acids. The CDR3 spells CASSPQGGSETQYF. In DNA, the CDR3 is TGTGCTAGCAGCCCACAGGGGGGGTCGGAGACCCAGTACTTC.

The V gene is TRBV18, the J gene TRBJ1-4, with 8 nucleotides matching TRBD1. The V and J ends lost 6 bases and 10 bases, in that order; junction bases with no gene match: 10. The germline gives CDR1 KGHSH, CDR2 LQKENI. The CDR3 extends over 14 amino acids. The CDR3 bases are TGTGCCAGCTCGCCTCAGGGGGCAGAGCGAAAACTGTTTTTT. This sequence encodes CASSPQGAERKLFF.

The chain links TRBV6-6 to TRBJ1-5, with a weak D call TRBD1 (5 bases). CDR1 and CDR2 (germline): MNHNY, SVGAGI (reference sequence). The CDR3 consists of 14 residues. V dropped 9 bases and J dropped 0 bases, with 12 bases sitting between them. The CDR3: CASAGIYSNQPQHF. In DNA form, the CDR3 reads TGTGCCAGTGCAGGGATCTATAGCAATCAGCCCCAGCATTTT.

This clonotype was detected ten times or more. This sequence joins TRBV27 and TRBJ2-4; no clear D. V was clipped by 7 bases and J by 0 bases, with 10 bases between them. This CDR3 comprises 14 residues. Germline-derived CDR1 and CDR2 are MNHEY and SMNVEV (reference sequence). The CDR3 DNA reads TGTGCCAGCAACGAAGGCTTAGCCAAAAACATTCAGTACTTC. It specifies CASNEGLAKNIQYF.

This clonotype was seen many times. CDR3 sequence (DNA): TGTGCCAGCAGCCAACGGACGGGACGAGAGACCCAGTACTTC. It specifies CASSQRTGRETQYF. The chain uses TRBV7-2 and TRBJ2-5, with D possibly called TRBD1 or TRBD2 (5 bases each). V lost 5 bases and J lost 4, with 14 bases in between. Per the germline V gene, CDR1 is SGHTA and CDR2 is FQGNSA. The CDR3 is made up of 14 amino acids.

This clonotype was found many times. The chain employs TRBV20-1 and TRBJ2-7; maybe TRBD2 (5 bases). The CDR3 is 12 residues long. From germline, CDR1 is DFQATT and CDR2 SNEGSKA (reference sequence). V was shortened by 3 bases and J by 3 bases, with 9 bases between the two germline ends. The CDR3 sequence: CSARAGNYEQYF. The DNA of the CDR3 is TGCAGTGCTAGGGCCGGGAACTACGAGCAGTACTTC.

At least ten counts were recorded for this clonotype. The chain joins TRBV23-1 to TRBJ2-7; 8 bases align to TRBD2. TRBV23-1 falls under the ORF class, with uncertain function. This CDR3 spans 15 amino acids. V shed 4 bases and J 0 bases; nucleotides not matched to a gene: 5. CDR3 amino acids: CASSPPGTSSYEQYF. The CDR3 bases are TGCGCCAGCAGTCCCCCCGGGACTAGCTCCTACGAGCAGTACTTC.

In its sample, this clonotype ranks as medium-sized. The chain employs TRBV7-2 and TRBJ1-5; possibly TRBD1 for D (5 bases). CDR3 size: 13 residues. The V end lost 5 bases, the J end lost 7 bases, and 12 bases lay between the germline ends. Germline lookup yields CDR1 SGHTA and CDR2 FQGNSA. The CDR3: CASSAQGKQPQHF. Here the CDR3 DNA reads TGTGCCAGCAGCGCTCAGGGTAAACAGCCCCAGCATTTT.